The 13 T cell receptor beta chains below come from one sample, sequenced in a study of T cell responses to AZD1222 COVID-19 vaccine. Libraries were prepared by immunoSEQ multiplex PCR; TCRdb keeps only in-frame clonotypes and omits some of them. The table records tens of thousands of clones, approximately 90% of them present only once. The source material was peripheral blood, sampled 28 days after the second dose of the MenACWY control vaccine. The receptors derive from an adult who received the MenACWY meningococcal vaccine as a control.

V is TRBV11-1 and J is TRBJ2-2; D not resolved. This CDR3 region has 16 residues. Germline CDR1 reads SGHAT; CDR2 reads FQDESV (reference sequence). V was shortened by 5 bases and J by 0 bases, with 13 bases between the two germline ends. The CDR3 sequence is CASSPRRRTNTGELFF. The CDR3 DNA reads TGTGCCAGCAGCCCCAGACGCAGGACGAACACCGGGGAGCTGTTTTTT.

The rearrangement joins TRBV4-3 to TRBJ2-3, with D unclear. Germline V gene sequence: CDR1 LGHNA, CDR2 YSLEER. The CDR3 is 16 amino acids. The V and J ends lost 1 base and 0 bases respectively, with 11 bases between them. The CDR3 reads CASSQVSQASTDTQYF. In DNA form, the CDR3 reads TGCGCCAGCAGCCAAGTGTCGCAGGCTAGCACAGATACGCAGTATTTT.

V is TRBV3-1 (or the pseudogene TRBV3-2) and J is TRBJ1-1; D not certain. The germline gives CDR1 LGHDT, CDR2 YNNKEL (reference sequence). V lost 1 base and J lost 3, with 9 bases in between. This CDR3 contains 14 residues. The CDR3 spells CASSQAGRYTEAFF. The CDR3 DNA reads as TGTGCCAGCAGCCAAGCCGGGAGATACACTGAAGCTTTCTTT.

The chain links TRBV5-1 to TRBJ2-2, with D perhaps assigned TRBD1 or TRBD2 (5 bases each). Germline-derived CDR1 and CDR2 are SGHRS and YFSETQ. The ends were cut back, 0 bases at V and 6 bases at J, with 18 bases in the middle. The CDR3 loop spans 17 amino acids. CDR3 in amino acids: CASSLEFWDGDAGELFF. The CDR3, as DNA: TGCGCCAGCAGCTTGGAATTTTGGGACGGGGACGCCGGGGAGCTGTTTTTT.

The chain couples TRBV28 to TRBJ2-7, with TRBD1 matching over 10 bases. Germline V gene data show CDR1 as MDHEN and CDR2 as SYDVKM. V gave up 6 bases and J gave up 7 bases; unmatched junction bases: 9. The CDR3 runs 14 residues. The CDR3 bases are TGTGCCAGCAGCACCGGGACAGGGGTCGGAGAGCAGTACTTC. This codes for CASSTGTGVGEQYF.

The rearrangement uses TRBV18 and TRBJ2-5, with D unclear. From germline, CDR1 is KGHSH and CDR2 LQKENI. The CDR3 sequence is 14 residues long. With 3 bases removed from V and 0 bases from J, the gap between germline ends came to 8 bases. The CDR3 region is CASSPRRNQETQYF. In nucleotides, the CDR3 is TGTGCCAGCTCACCCCGGCGGAACCAAGAGACCCAGTACTTC.

The genes are TRBV10-1 and TRBJ1-2; 8 bases fit TRBD1. J gave up 4 bases and V 4 bases, and 8 bases lay outside the gene matches. The CDR3 is made up of 15 amino acids. The germline V gene encodes CDR1 WNHNN and CDR2 SYGVQD (reference sequence). The chain's CDR3 is CASSGAGTGIYGYTF. DNA for the CDR3: TGCGCCAGCAGTGGTGCCGGGACAGGCATCTATGGCTACACCTTC.

J is TRBJ2-2 and V is TRBV11-2, with D possibly called TRBD1 or TRBD2 (5 bases each). The CDR3 runs to 15 residues. Germline V CDR1 and CDR2: SGHAT, FQNNGV. V was cut by 5 bases and J by 4 bases, with 14 bases left in between. The CDR3 nucleotides read TGTGCCAGCAGCCCAGGACACGGGGCCACCGGGGAGCTGTTTTTT. It is translated as CASSPGHGATGELFF.

The V gene is TRBV27, the J gene TRBJ2-7, with TRBD1 matching 8 bases. V lost 3 bases, J lost 4 bases, and 8 bases stayed unmatched. CDR3 length: 15 residues. Germline CDR1 reads MNHEY; CDR2 reads SMNVEV (reference sequence). The CDR3 loop reads CASSLVRGQGYEQYF. CDR3 in DNA: TGTGCCAGCAGTTTGGTCAGGGGGCAGGGGTACGAGCAGTACTTC.

In this sample, this clone turned up once. The gene calls are TRBV15 and TRBJ2-7, with 7 bases lining up with TRBD2. Germline-derived CDR1 and CDR2 are LNHNV and YYDKDF (reference sequence). The V gene end was trimmed by 1 base and the J gene end by 2 bases; junction bases not matched to a gene: 8. The CDR3 contains 16 residues. The CDR3 reads CATSRGGDSGAYEQYF. The CDR3 DNA is TGTGCCACCAGCAGAGGGGGTGACAGCGGGGCCTACGAGCAGTACTTC. The full variable domain, in which reference TRBV15 and TRBJ2-7 provide the parts outside the CDR3, is DAMVIQNPRYQVTQFGKPVTLSCSQTLNHNVMYWYQQKSSQAPKLLFHYYDKDFNNEADTPDNFQSRRPNTSFCFLDIRSPGLGDTAMYLCATSRGGDSGAYEQYFGPGTRLTVT.

This sequence joins TRBV7-2 and TRBJ2-3; D is possibly TRBD1 (5 bases). The V gene lost 1 base and the J gene lost 2 bases, with 10 bases spanning the gap. Germline values: CDR1 SGHTA, CDR2 FQGNSA. The CDR3 is 15 residues long. The CDR3 loop is CASSLEDRPTDTQYF. CDR3 sequence (DNA): TGTGCCAGCAGCTTAGAAGACAGACCCACAGATACGCAGTATTTT. The full variable domain, its missing parts supplied by reference TRBV7-2 and TRBJ2-3, is GAGVSQSPSNKVTEKGKDVELRCDPISGHTALYWYRQSLGQGLEFLIYFQGNSAPDKSGLPSDRFSAERTGGSVSTLTIQRTQQEDSAVYLCASSLEDRPTDTQYFGPGTRLTVL.

This clone has just one count. This chain uses TRBV10-3 with TRBJ1-3; TRBD1 is a possible D gene (6 bases). The CDR3 sequence is 14 residues long. Germline values: CDR1 ENHRY, CDR2 SYGVKD. V was cut by 11 bases and J by 0 bases, with 14 bases left in between. The DNA for the CDR3 is TGTGCCGCAGCGGGACAACTCTCTGGAAACACCATATATTTT. Protein product: CAAAGQLSGNTIYF.

This chain joins TRBV6-6 and TRBJ1-3; D remains ambiguous. Per the germline V gene, CDR1 is MNHNY and CDR2 is SVGAGI (reference sequence). V was trimmed by 2 bases and J by 0 bases, leaving 8 bases between them. The CDR3 consists of 15 residues. As DNA, the CDR3 is TGTGCCAGCAGTTACGGACGGTTCTCTGGAAACACCATATATTTT. Protein sequence: CASSYGRFSGNTIYF.